This T cell receptor (beta chain) was obtained from a study of spatial heterogeneity in lung cancer. Study at large: Matched bulk RNA-seq yielded a T cell module score, and TCR transcript counts in tumor regions correlated strongly with that score.

This CDR3 region has 17 residues. CDR1 is SGHTA and CDR2 is FQGNSA in the germline V gene. V lost 5 bases and J 2 bases, leaving 22 bases between the germline ends. This clonotype came up many times. No antigen is known for it. MiXCR, run by TCRdb on the 5' RACE reads, gives a single entry per CDR3 protein. The sample contains more than 25,000 distinct CDR3 sequences, around 7% of which appear only once. Notes on the study in general: Tumor mutation counts were tracked by expanded intratumoral alpha and beta TCR counts.

Time point described: sample taken at primary tumor resection. TCRs were sequenced from unsorted whole RNA of tumor, nontumor lung or PBMC. Sequences were derived from lung tumor tissue, sampled at surgery. The rearrangement uses TRBV7-2 and TRBJ2-7, with D maybe TRBD1 (6 bases). This TCR was sampled from a male donor with early-stage non-small cell lung cancer. CDR3 protein: CASSRLVDSVMAYEQYF. CDR3 bases: TGTGCCAGCAGCCGCCTGGTGGACAGTGTGATGGCCTACGAGCAGTACTTC.